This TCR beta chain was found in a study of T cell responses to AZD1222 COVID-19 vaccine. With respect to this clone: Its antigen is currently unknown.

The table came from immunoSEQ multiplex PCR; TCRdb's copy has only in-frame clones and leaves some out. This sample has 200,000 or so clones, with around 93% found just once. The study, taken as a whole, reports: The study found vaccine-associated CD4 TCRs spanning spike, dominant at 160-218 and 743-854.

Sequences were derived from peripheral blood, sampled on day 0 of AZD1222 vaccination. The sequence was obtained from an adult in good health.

The CDR3 nucleotides read TGTGCCAGCAGCCTCAGACAGGGGCAACCTCGTTACGAGCAGTACTTC. Encoded protein: CASSLRQGQPRYEQYF. V gene TRBV3-1 (or the pseudogene TRBV3-2) combines with J gene TRBJ2-7; 8 bases agree with TRBD1. The CDR3 sequence is 16 residues long. With 4 bases clipped from V and 4 bases from J, the junction kept 12 bases outside the gene matches. Germline-derived CDR1 and CDR2 are LGHDT and YNNKEL (reference sequence).